The rows below give T cell receptor beta chains drawn from one sample of a study of blood T cell repertoires in COVID-19. Profiling relied on immunoSEQ multiplex PCR, and the TCRdb table lists in-frame clones only, not all of them. The table records 60,000 or so clones, approximately 90% of them present only once. Sequencing input: peripheral blood. These receptors came from a human donor with active COVID-19. The donor label of this sample is uncertain. The conserved cysteine and the conserved F or W are not part of the CDR3 here. Size is omitted from some rows. Given values are once, few, many or a class for expanded clones.

TRBV28	.	TRBJ2-5	ASSASYSTQY
TRBV30	.	TRBJ2-7	AWSKSEQY
TRBV7-9	.	TRBJ2-7	ASSLAVGQGRVEQY
TRBV18	.	TRBJ1-1	ASSPPGQGGTEAF
TRBV9	few	TRBJ2-3	ASRGQSTSTDTQY
TRBV5-1	once	TRBJ1-5	ASSLGTGQQPQH
TRBV5-4	few	TRBJ2-5	ASSLEQGGSGTQY
TRBV2	.	TRBJ1-4	ASSPRDRVNEKLF
TRBV5-4	.	TRBJ2-1	ASSLGPLVEQF
TRBV6-5	once	TRBJ2-7	ASSPGLAGQYEQY
TRBV18	.	TRBJ1-1	ASSPRTGANTEAF
TRBV5-8	.	TRBJ1-6	ASSLGGSSYNSPLH
TRBV27	.	TRBJ2-3	ASTHGSDTQY
TRBV7-2	.	TRBJ2-7	ASSRQGVGEQY
TRBV7-2	.	TRBJ2-1	ASSLGGGAVEQF
TRBV7-8	.	TRBJ2-3	ASSLRLADSTDTQY
TRBV27	once	TRBJ1-5	ASSESRVQPQH
TRBV6-1	.	TRBJ2-3	ASSEVTGSTDTQY
TRBV18	once	TRBJ2-3	ASSPNSYTDTQY
TRBV18	.	TRBJ1-4	ASSPRGATNEKLF
TRBV11-3	.	TRBJ2-7	ASSLGTEYEQY
TRBV30	.	TRBJ2-7	AWRPRQGAGYEQY
TRBV3-1/TRBV3-2	.	TRBJ2-2	ASSRDSSTGELF
TRBV5-6	.	TRBJ2-3	ASNPPGQGADTQY